The text below deals with one TCR beta chain. These data originate in a study of blood T cell repertoires in COVID-19. The authors' processing: Nucleated cell number was recorded as an estimate derived from reference gene primer amplification. Generated by immunoSEQ multiplex PCR, the TCRdb table keeps only in-frame clones and is missing some. The D gene and trimming were derived from the DNA, and the V and J assignments and clone size from that table. The sample has about 270,000 clones, around nine tenths seen once. This clonotype originated in an older woman who had recovered from COVID-19. Sequencing input: peripheral blood.

The CDR3 region is CSVRKRERSTDTQYF. DNA for the CDR3: TGCAGCGTCAGAAAACGTGAGCGGAGCACAGATACGCAGTATTTT. The chain employs TRBV29-1 and TRBJ2-3; maybe TRBD2 (5 bases). V lost 6 bases and J 0 bases, leaving 16 bases between the germline ends. Germline lookup yields CDR1 SQVTM and CDR2 ANQGSEA. The CDR3 is made up of 15 amino acids.